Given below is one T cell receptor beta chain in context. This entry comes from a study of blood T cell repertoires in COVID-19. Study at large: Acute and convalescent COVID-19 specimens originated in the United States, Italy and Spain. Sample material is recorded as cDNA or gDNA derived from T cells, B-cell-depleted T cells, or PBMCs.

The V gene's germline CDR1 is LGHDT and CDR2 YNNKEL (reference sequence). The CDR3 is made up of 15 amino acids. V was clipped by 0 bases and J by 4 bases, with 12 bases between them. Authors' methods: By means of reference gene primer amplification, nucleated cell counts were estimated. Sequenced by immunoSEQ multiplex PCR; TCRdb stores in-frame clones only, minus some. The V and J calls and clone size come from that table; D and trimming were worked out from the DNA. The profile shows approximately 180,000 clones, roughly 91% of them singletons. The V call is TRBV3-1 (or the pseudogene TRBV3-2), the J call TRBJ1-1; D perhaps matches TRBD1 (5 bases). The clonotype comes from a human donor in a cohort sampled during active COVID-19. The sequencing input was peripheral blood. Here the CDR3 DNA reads TGTGCCAGCAGCCAAGATTGGGGGGGAGGCACTGAAGCTTTCTTT. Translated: CASSQDWGGGTEAFF.